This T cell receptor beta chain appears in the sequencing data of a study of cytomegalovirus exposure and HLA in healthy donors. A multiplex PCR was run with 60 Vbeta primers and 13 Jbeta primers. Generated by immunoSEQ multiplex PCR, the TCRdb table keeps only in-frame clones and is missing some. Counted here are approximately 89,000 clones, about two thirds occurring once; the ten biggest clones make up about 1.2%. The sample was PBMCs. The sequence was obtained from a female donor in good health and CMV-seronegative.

The DNA for the CDR3 is TGTGCCTGGAGTGTACGTGCAGGGGGCACTGAAGCTTTCTTT. Translated: CAWSVRAGGTEAFF. This sequence joins TRBV30 and TRBJ1-1; 7 positions agree with TRBD1. Germline values: CDR1 GTSNPN, CDR2 SVGIG (reference sequence). J was trimmed by 4 bases and V by 0 bases; bases with no gene match: 5. This CDR3 is 14 amino acids long.